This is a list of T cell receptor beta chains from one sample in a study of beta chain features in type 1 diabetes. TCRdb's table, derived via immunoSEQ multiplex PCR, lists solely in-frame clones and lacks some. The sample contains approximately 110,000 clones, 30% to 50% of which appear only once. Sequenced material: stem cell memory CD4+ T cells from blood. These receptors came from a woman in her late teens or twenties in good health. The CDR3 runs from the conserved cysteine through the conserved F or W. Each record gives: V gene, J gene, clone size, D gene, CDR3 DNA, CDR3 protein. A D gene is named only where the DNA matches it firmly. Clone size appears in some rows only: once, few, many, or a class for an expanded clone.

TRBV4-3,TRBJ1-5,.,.,TGCGCCAGCAGCCGGGACATAGCCTATCAGCCCCAGCATTTT,CASSRDIAYQPQHF
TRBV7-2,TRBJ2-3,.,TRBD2,TGTGCCAGCAGCTTACGGGGCGGGAGTAGCAGAGATACGCAGTATTTT,CASSLRGGSSRDTQYF
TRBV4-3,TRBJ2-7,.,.,TGCGCCAGCAGCCAAGGACGGCAGGGGTCGGACGAGCAGTACTTC,CASSQGRQGSDEQYF
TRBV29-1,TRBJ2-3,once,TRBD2,TGCAGCGTTGAGCTAGCGGGAGGGGTAGATACGCAGTATTTT,CSVELAGGVDTQYF
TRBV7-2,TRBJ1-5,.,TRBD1,TGTGCCAGCAGCTCGGCAGGGACAGGGCGCAATCAGCCCCAGCATTTT,CASSSAGTGRNQPQHF
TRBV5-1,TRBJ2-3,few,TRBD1,TGCGCCAGCCTAGGGACAGGGACAGATACGCAGTATTTT,CASLGTGTDTQYF
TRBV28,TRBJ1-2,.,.,TGTGCCAGCAGTTTTCGCACAGGCTATGGCTACACCTTC,CASSFRTGYGYTF
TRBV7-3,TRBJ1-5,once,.,TGTGCCAGCAGCTTAGGGGGAGGTCAGCCCCAGCATTTT,CASSLGGGQPQHF
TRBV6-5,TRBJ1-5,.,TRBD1,TGTGCCAGCAGTTCGGGACAGGCACGGCAGCCCCAGCATTTT,CASSSGQARQPQHF
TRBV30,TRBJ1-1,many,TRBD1,TGTGCCTGGACGACAGGGCGAACTGAAGCTTTCTTT,CAWTTGRTEAFF